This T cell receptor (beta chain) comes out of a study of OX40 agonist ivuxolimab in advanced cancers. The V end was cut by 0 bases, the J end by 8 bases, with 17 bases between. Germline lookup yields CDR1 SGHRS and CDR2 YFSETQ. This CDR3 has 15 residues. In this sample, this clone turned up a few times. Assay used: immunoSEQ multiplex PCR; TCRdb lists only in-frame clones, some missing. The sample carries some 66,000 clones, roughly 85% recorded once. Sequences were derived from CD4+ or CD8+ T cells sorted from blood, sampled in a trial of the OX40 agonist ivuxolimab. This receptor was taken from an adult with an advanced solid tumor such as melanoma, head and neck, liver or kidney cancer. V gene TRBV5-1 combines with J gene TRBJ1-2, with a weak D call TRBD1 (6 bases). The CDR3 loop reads CASSLEAGALFGYTF. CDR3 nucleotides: TGCGCCAGCAGCTTGGAAGCAGGGGCGTTGTTCGGCTACACCTTC.